The 10 T cell receptor beta chains below come from one sample, sequenced in a study of regulatory T cells in long-lasting Graves disease. Construction of TCR beta libraries relied on iRepertoire HTBI primers and on Arm-PCR targeting CDR3 regions. One entry per CDR3 protein results from TCRdb running MiXCR on the multiplex PCR reads. The data hold some 220,000 distinct CDR3 sequences, with roughly 20% observed a single time. Time point defined: newly diagnosed GD, antithyroid drugs for less than 3 months. RNA isolated from PBMCs was used to make the TCR library. The same data also contributed to another study, on T cells in Graves' hyperthyroidism and ophthalmopathy.

The sequences come from peripheral blood mononuclear cells (PBMCs), collected at new diagnosis, from a patient treated with antithyroid drugs. These receptors came from a woman in her thirties with Graves disease.

The genes are TRBV30 and TRBJ1-1; D unclear. The CDR3 runs 13 residues. CDR1 is GTSNPN, CDR2 SVGIG, per germline (reference sequence). Trimming cost V 3 bases and J 1 base, with 9 bases left between them. The CDR3 DNA is TGTGCCTGGAGCGGGGAGGGGAACACTGAAGCTTTCTTT. Protein product: CAWSGEGNTEAFF.

V gene TRBV28 combines with J gene TRBJ2-2, with D perhaps assigned TRBD1 or TRBD2 (5 bases each). This CDR3 is 17 amino acids long. Germline-derived CDR1 and CDR2 are MDHEN and SYDVKM. Trimming left V 4 bases short and J 0 bases short, with 15 bases between. The CDR3 region has the DNA TGTGCCAGCAGTTCACTTCCAGGGAGTACGAACACCGGGGAGCTGTTTTTT. This codes for CASSSLPGSTNTGELFF.

Notes on this clonotype: A far larger clone is off by one base, so a read error is likely. The chain links TRBV2 to TRBJ2-7; 13 nucleotides line up with TRBD2. The V and J ends lost 7 bases and 7 bases, in that order; junction bases with no gene match: 10. This CDR3 region has 15 residues. Germline CDR1 reads SNHLY; CDR2 reads FYNNEI. In nucleotides, the CDR3 is TGTGCCAGCAAGCCGGGACTAGCGGGGTACAATGAGCAGTACTTC. Residues: CASKPGLAGYNEQYF.

This clonotype was seen repeatedly, ten times or more. This sequence joins TRBV28 and TRBJ1-5; 10 positions match TRBD1. The CDR3 extends over 16 amino acids. V shed 4 bases and J 5 bases; nucleotides not matched to a gene: 8. Germline lookup yields CDR1 MDHEN and CDR2 SYDVKM. The CDR3 region has the DNA TGTGCCAGCAGTTCCGTGGGGACAGGGGCCTATCAGCCCCAGCATTTT. Amino acids: CASSSVGTGAYQPQHF.

This rearrangement joins TRBV11-2 to TRBJ1-3; D is unresolved. Germline-derived CDR1 and CDR2 are SGHAT and FQNNGV. CDR3 length: 14 amino acids. V lost 5 bases and J 0 bases, leaving 8 bases between the germline ends. This chain's CDR3 is CASSASSSGNTIYF. The CDR3 nucleotides read TGTGCCAGCAGCGCATCGAGCTCTGGAAACACCATATATTTT.

This clonotype has a count of ten or more. V is TRBV28 and J is TRBJ2-1; the match to TRBD2 covers 7 bases. J gave up 7 bases and V 8 bases, and 11 bases lay outside the gene matches. CDR1 is MDHEN and CDR2 is SYDVKM in the germline V gene. This CDR3 comprises 14 residues. CDR3 region: CASAGAVHGNEQFF. For the CDR3, the DNA is TGTGCCAGCGCGGGAGCGGTCCACGGTAATGAGCAGTTCTTC. The full variable domain, in which reference TRBV28 and TRBJ2-1 provide the parts outside the CDR3, is DVKVTQSSRYLVKRTGEKVFLECVQDMDHENMFWYRQDPGLGLRLIYFSYDVKMKEKGDIPEGYSVSREKKERFSLILESASTNQTSMYLCASAGAVHGNEQFFGPGTRLTVL.

As regards this clonotype: Possible read error: a much larger clone is one base away. The rearrangement uses TRBV2 and TRBJ1-6; no clear D. The CDR3 is 13 amino acids. Germline-derived CDR1 and CDR2 are SNHLY and FYNNEI. The V end was cut by 4 bases, the J end by 8 bases, with 9 bases between. The CDR3 loop is CASSGTGDSPLHF. Written as DNA, the CDR3 is TGTGCCAGCAGTGGAACTGGGGATTCACCCCTCCACTTT.

Ten or more counts support this clonotype. The CDR3 here is CASSLSGTSYTF. The CDR3 DNA reads as TGTGCCAGCAGCCTTTCCGGGACAAGCTACACCTTC. This chain uses TRBV28 with TRBJ1-2; D possibly corresponds to TRBD1 (6 bases). The germline V gene encodes CDR1 MDHEN and CDR2 SYDVKM. Trimming removed 6 bases at V and 9 bases at J, with 14 bases between. This CDR3 spans 12 amino acids.

This clonotype was seen at least ten times. J is TRBJ1-5 and V is TRBV6-5; no clear D. Per germline, CDR1 MNHEY and CDR2 SVGAGI. The germline V and J ends were trimmed by 6 bases and 4 bases, with 13 bases remaining between them. This CDR3 has 14 amino acids. The chain's CDR3 is CASSLSGDNQPQHF. In nucleotides, the CDR3 is TGTGCCAGCAGCCTCTCAGGTGATAATCAGCCCCAGCATTTT.

This clonotype was recorded many times. The gene calls are TRBV19 and TRBJ2-5, with a weak D call TRBD1 (6 bases). With 5 bases removed from V and 1 base from J, the gap between germline ends came to 23 bases. CDR1 is LNHDA, CDR2 SQIVND, per germline (reference sequence). This CDR3 is built from 18 residues. Written as DNA, the CDR3 is TGTGCCAGTAGTCTATATGGGGGACACTCCGAGATCCAAGAGACCCAGTACTTC. Translation: CASSLYGGHSEIQETQYF.